A single sample gave rise to the 9 T cell receptor beta chains below, sequenced in a study of Tregs in tolerant kidney transplant recipients. TCRdb's table, derived via immunoSEQ multiplex PCR, lists solely in-frame clones and lacks some. The sample records over 50,000 clones, about 86% being singletons. What was sequenced was CD4+ T cells from blood. The receptors were gathered from a human donor in good health.

The CDR3 here is CASNQGTGSYEQYF. Here the CDR3 DNA reads TGTGCCAGCAATCAAGGGACAGGCTCCTACGAGCAGTACTTC. The chain carries TRBV2 and TRBJ2-7, with 8 positions matching TRBD1. CDR3 length: 14 residues. Germline V gives CDR1 SNHLY, CDR2 FYNNEI. V was clipped by 7 bases and J by 0 bases; unmatched bases: 5.

In this sample, this clone turned up a few times. The V gene is TRBV19, the J gene TRBJ1-5; maybe TRBD1 (5 bases). The V end lost 2 bases, the J end lost 5 bases, and 7 bases lay between the germline ends. Germline loops: CDR1 LNHDA, CDR2 SQIVND (reference sequence). The CDR3 loop spans 13 amino acids. The CDR3: CASSIQGDQPQHF. CDR3 DNA: TGTGCCAGTAGTATACAGGGCGATCAGCCCCAGCATTTT.

The V call is TRBV12-5, the J call TRBJ2-3; 9 bases map to TRBD2. There are 16 residues in the CDR3. V was clipped by 0 bases and J by 2 bases; unmatched bases: 3. Germline V gives CDR1 LGHNT, CDR2 FRNRAP. The CDR3 DNA reads TGTGCTAGTGGTTTGGTAGCGGGAGGCATCACAGATACGCAGTATTTT. This encodes CASGLVAGGITDTQYF.

The chain couples TRBV11-1 to TRBJ2-7, with 7 bases lining up with TRBD2. V shed 6 bases and J 7 bases; nucleotides not matched to a gene: 15. This CDR3 comprises 15 residues. The V gene's germline CDR1 is SGHAT and CDR2 FQDESV (reference sequence). This CDR3 reads CASSQPGLSISEQYF. The DNA of the CDR3 is TGTGCCAGCAGTCAACCGGGACTATCTATTTCGGAGCAGTACTTC.

The sample holds one count of this clone. This sequence joins TRBV19 and TRBJ1-2; D not certain. CDR1 and CDR2 from the germline V gene are LNHDA and SQIVND (reference sequence). CDR3 size: 12 residues. Trimming removed 6 bases at V and 1 base at J, with 6 bases between. The CDR3 sequence is CASSLFNYGYTF. CDR3 in DNA: TGTGCCAGTAGCCTGTTTAACTATGGCTACACCTTC.

The chain combines TRBV5-1 with TRBJ1-1; D unresolved. The germline V and J ends were trimmed by 0 bases and 11 bases, with 17 bases remaining between them. This CDR3 has 14 amino acids. Germline V gene sequence: CDR1 SGHRS, CDR2 YFSETQ. In DNA, the CDR3 is TGCGCCAGCAGCTTGGCCGGCGACTCTCGGGAGGCTTTCTTT. Amino acids: CASSLAGDSREAFF.

This clone occurred a few times. Other DNA sequences in the same sample also yield this CDR3. The chain recombines TRBV27 with TRBJ2-3, with 7 bases aligning to TRBD1. The CDR3 runs 14 residues. CDR1 and CDR2 from the germline V gene are MNHEY and SMNVEV (reference sequence). V shed 6 bases, J shed 2 bases, and the junction held 5 bases outside the gene matches. For the CDR3, the DNA is TGTGCCAGCAGCCGGGGACAGTACACAGATACGCAGTATTTT. Its translation is CASSRGQYTDTQYF.

This clone has just one count. This chain links TRBV7-9 with TRBJ2-7; D remains ambiguous. The CDR3 is 13 amino acids. Trimming removed 5 bases at V and 6 bases at J, with 14 bases between. Germline CDR1 and CDR2: SEHNR and FQNEAQ (reference sequence). The CDR3 DNA follows: TGTGCCAGCAGCCCCGTAGGGCCCGCCGAGCAGTACTTC. Translated: CASSPVGPAEQYF.

The chain is built from TRBV7-3 and TRBJ2-7; 12 bases match TRBD1. J gave up 4 bases and V 6 bases, and 4 bases lay outside the gene matches. CDR1 and CDR2 from the germline V gene are SGHTA and FQGTGA. The CDR3 sequence is 14 residues long. CDR3 in DNA: TGTGCCAGCAGACGGGACAGGGGGCCGTACGAGCAGTACTTC. Protein sequence: CASRRDRGPYEQYF.